These 12 T cell receptor beta chains were sequenced from one sample in a study of Ad26.COV2.S vaccination and SARS-CoV-2 variants. Libraries were prepared by immunoSEQ multiplex PCR; TCRdb keeps only in-frame clonotypes and omits some of them. The sample yields about 350,000 clones, 88% seen once. Treatment in this sample: 19 received Ad26.COV2.S at low or high dose, single or two shots; five or six received placebo; per-sample allocation not given. Samples came from day 63 after the first vaccine or placebo injection. Source: peripheral blood, taken in a trial of Ad26.COV2.S vaccine versus placebo. These receptors originate from a person aged 18-65 years who received the Ad26.COV2.S COVID-19 vaccine or a placebo.

This clone turned up a few times. The V gene is TRBV6-5, the J gene TRBJ2-5; no clear D. The V gene lost 5 bases and the J gene lost 5 bases, with 9 bases spanning the gap. This CDR3 has 12 amino acids. Germline CDR1 reads MNHEY; CDR2 reads SVGAGI. The CDR3 reads CASSQLSETQYF. The DNA of the CDR3 is TGTGCCAGCAGTCAATTGTCCGAGACCCAGTACTTC.

The chain combines TRBV19 with TRBJ2-1; D is undetermined. The germline V gene has CDR1 LNHDA and CDR2 SQIVND (reference sequence). The CDR3 length is 15 residues. Between the trimmed V and J ends, which lost 7 bases and 4 bases, there was a span of 17 bases. CDR3 residues: CASTSRGAPYNEQFF. The CDR3 DNA sequence: TGTGCCAGTACCTCACGAGGCGCTCCTTACAATGAGCAGTTCTTC.

The gene calls are TRBV18 and TRBJ2-7; 15 nucleotides match TRBD2. The CDR3 is 20 residues long. CDR1 and CDR2 (germline): KGHSH, LQKENI. V gave up 2 bases and J gave up 1 base; unmatched junction bases: 12. CDR3 region: CASSPTGTSGRFGDSYEQYF. As DNA, the CDR3 is TGTGCCAGCTCACCAACCGGGACTAGCGGGAGGTTCGGGGATTCCTACGAGCAGTACTTC. The full variable domain, in which reference TRBV18 and TRBJ2-7 provide the parts outside the CDR3, is NAGVMQNPRHLVRRRGQEARLRCSPMKGHSHVYWYRQLPEEGLKFMVYLQKENIIDESGMPKERFSAEFPKEGPSILRIQQVVRGDSAAYFCASSPTGTSGRFGDSYEQYFGPGTRLTVT.

The DNA for the CDR3 is TGCGCCAGCAGCTTTTCAGGGGTATCGAATTCACCCCTCCACTTT. Translated: CASSFSGVSNSPLHF. This rearrangement joins TRBV5-1 to TRBJ1-6; D is possibly TRBD1 (6 bases). The germline gives CDR1 SGHRS, CDR2 YFSETQ. CDR3 size: 15 residues. The ends were cut back, 2 bases at V and 7 bases at J, with 13 bases in the middle.

This clone was observed a single time. This rearrangement joins TRBV7-2 to TRBJ2-4; maybe TRBD2 (5 bases). The V end was cut by 1 base, the J end by 0 bases, with 13 bases between. The CDR3 consists of 17 residues. CDR1 is SGHTA, CDR2 FQGNSA, per germline. The CDR3 DNA is TGTGCCAGCAGCTTAGGGCGGGCCGGACCAGCCAAAAACATTCAGTACTTC. Translation gives CASSLGRAGPAKNIQYF.

J is TRBJ1-6 and V is TRBV6-2 or TRBV6-3; D is undetermined. There are 16 residues in the CDR3. In germline, CDR1 is MNHEY, CDR2 SVGEGT. V was cut by 5 bases and J by 0 bases, with 11 bases left in between. Here the CDR3 DNA reads TGTGCCAGCAGTAACCTCGGGAGCTCCTATAATTCACCCCTCCACTTT. Its protein product is CASSNLGSSYNSPLHF.

This clone was picked up one time. The chain carries TRBV5-1 and TRBJ2-7; either TRBD1 or TRBD2 may fit D (6 bases each). Germline assignment: CDR1 SGHRS and CDR2 YFSETQ. The CDR3 runs to 13 residues. V was pared by 2 bases and J by 4 bases, with 10 bases between. CDR3 sequence (DNA): TGCGCCAGCAGCTTAGTAGGGGGGTACGAGCAGTACTTC. This codes for CASSLVGGYEQYF.

The chain couples TRBV3-1 (or the pseudogene TRBV3-2) to TRBJ2-7; TRBD2 matches 9 bases. The CDR3 contains 16 residues. Germline CDR1 LGHDT, CDR2 YNNKEL (reference sequence). V shed 2 bases, J shed 7 bases, and the junction held 12 bases outside the gene matches. The DNA for the CDR3 is TGTGCCAGCAGCCAATGGCTAGCGGGACGCCCAGGGGAGCAGTACTTC. This translates into CASSQWLAGRPGEQYF.

The chain combines TRBV7-3 with TRBJ2-3, with TRBD1 as a possible D gene (6 bases). Per the germline V gene, CDR1 is SGHTA and CDR2 is FQGTGA. CDR3 length equals 16 residues. Deletions cut 5 bases from V and 10 bases from J, with 25 bases between. CDR3 nucleotides: TGTGCCAGCAGCCGAACTCGGACAGTGAAAATGGATCCGCAGTATTTT. Translation: CASSRTRTVKMDPQYF.

This sequence joins TRBV7-3 and TRBJ2-3; possibly TRBD2 for D (5 bases). The germline CDR1 and CDR2 sequences are SGHTA and FQGTGA. The CDR3 spans 13 residues. V lost 4 bases and J lost 4, with 9 bases in between. CDR3 residues: CASSSSLADTQYF. CDR3 in DNA: TGTGCCAGCAGCTCTAGCCTGGCAGATACGCAGTATTTT.

CDR3 nucleotides: TGTGCCAGCAGTTTATCGTTACGGACGGCTTTTTATGGCTACACCTTC. It translates to CASSLSLRTAFYGYTF. The chain couples TRBV27 to TRBJ1-2, with D hard to call. The V gene's germline CDR1 is MNHEY and CDR2 SMNVEV (reference sequence). V lost 0 bases, J lost 5 bases, and 16 bases lay in between. The CDR3 covers 16 residues.

Notes on this clone: This CDR3 is also generated by other DNA sequences in the sample. The CDR3 sequence is CASSMGGLNTEAFF. CDR3 DNA sequence: TGTGCCAGTAGTATGGGCGGGCTGAACACTGAAGCTTTCTTT. The chain recombines TRBV19 with TRBJ1-1; D gene unclear. Germline lookup yields CDR1 LNHDA and CDR2 SQIVND (reference sequence). This CDR3 is built from 14 residues. The V gene lost 3 bases and the J gene lost 0 bases, with 8 bases spanning the gap.